This T cell receptor beta chain was profiled in a study of OX40 agonist ivuxolimab in advanced cancers. In the study overall: Prior therapy, whether anti-PD-1, anti-PD-L1 or anti-CTLA-4, was allowed, and 40% had some.

To note about this clone: Its antigen is not identified.

The V gene lost 8 bases and the J gene lost 3 bases, with 15 bases spanning the gap. Looked up from germline, CDR1 is LNHNV and CDR2 is YYDKDF (reference sequence). CDR3 size: 14 residues. Findings and caveats of the study: On average, CD8+ T cells had more expanded clones than CD4+.

This table comes from immunoSEQ multiplex PCR, and its TCRdb copy is limited to in-frame clones, with some not included. Here the sample spans approximately 60,000 clones, around 90% being singletons. This chain joins TRBV15 and TRBJ2-3; D may be TRBD2 (6 bases). The receptor comes from an adult with an advanced solid tumor such as melanoma, head and neck, liver or kidney cancer. Sequencing was performed on CD4+ or CD8+ T cells sorted from blood, taken in a trial of the OX40 agonist ivuxolimab. CDR3 nucleotide sequence: TGTGCCACCGGGTTGTGGAGCGGGACAGATACGCAGTATTTT. Its protein is CATGLWSGTDTQYF.